This T cell receptor beta chain was observed in a study of cytomegalovirus exposure and HLA in healthy donors. The V gene lost 0 bases and the J gene lost 1 base, with 10 bases spanning the gap. The CDR3 is 15 amino acids. Germline V gene data show CDR1 as MGHRA and CDR2 as YSYEKL. In the PCR, 60 Vbeta and 13 Jbeta primers were used. The repertoire was sequenced with immunoSEQ multiplex PCR; TCRdb's copy has only in-frame clones and lacks some. The sample includes 150,000 to 200,000 clones, 81% of them seen just once. This clone came up a few times. This TCR was recovered from a man in his late teens or twenties in good health and CMV-seronegative. The sequenced material came from PBMCs. This rearrangement joins TRBV4-1 to TRBJ2-7, with D possibly TRBD1 on 5 matching bases. CDR3 nucleotide sequence: TGCGCCAGCAGCCAAGAAGGCCAGGGTTCCTACGAGCAGTACTTC. Its translation is CASSQEGQGSYEQYF.